A single sample gave rise to the 22 T cell receptor beta chains below, sequenced in a study of blood T cell repertoires in COVID-19. The method was immunoSEQ multiplex PCR; TCRdb's version includes in-frame clones alone and lacks a portion of them. Of 250,000 or so clones listed, roughly four fifths are singletons. Sequencing was performed on PBMCs or T cells enriched from blood (not recorded which). These TCRs come from a man aged 50 to 59 who had recovered from COVID-19.

The V gene is TRBV5-4, the J gene TRBJ2-7; 7 nucleotides line up with TRBD2. V lost 4 bases and J lost 2; bases outside the gene matches: 9. Germline V CDR1 and CDR2: SGHNT, YYREEE (reference sequence). CDR3 length equals 15 residues. In DNA, the CDR3 is TGTGCCAGCAGCCGTCCGGGACTACGGACCTACGAGCAGTACTTC. Protein product: CASSRPGLRTYEQYF.

This rearrangement joins TRBV6-2 or TRBV6-3 to TRBJ1-5, with D possibly matching TRBD1 (5 bases). V was cut by 2 bases and J by 3 bases, with 14 bases left in between. The CDR3 loop spans 16 amino acids. CDR1 is MNHEY, CDR2 SVGEGT, per germline. The CDR3 is CASSYISRRDNQPQHF. The DNA of the CDR3 is TGTGCCAGCAGTTACATTTCTCGCAGGGACAATCAGCCCCAGCATTTT.

The genes are TRBV6-5 and TRBJ1-1; D gene ambiguous. This CDR3 is 13 amino acids long. The germline CDR1 and CDR2 sequences are MNHEY and SVGAGI. Between the trimmed V and J ends, which lost 0 bases and 8 bases, there was a span of 10 bases. The CDR3 is CASSYSGRGEAFF. The DNA for the CDR3 is TGTGCCAGCAGTTACTCGGGTAGAGGGGAAGCTTTCTTT.

A remark on this clone: Other DNA sequences in this sample translate to the same CDR3. The V call is TRBV7-2, the J call TRBJ1-1; no reliable D call. This CDR3 has 15 residues. Per germline, CDR1 SGHTA and CDR2 FQGNSA. V dropped 0 bases and J dropped 0 bases, with 8 bases sitting between them. The CDR3 spells CASSLAVTMNTEAFF. The CDR3 nucleotides are TGTGCCAGCAGCTTAGCGGTCACTATGAACACTGAAGCTTTCTTT.

The genes are TRBV7-3 and TRBJ2-3; 8 bases match TRBD2. Germline V lookup: CDR1 SGHTA, CDR2 FQGTGA. The CDR3 covers 14 residues. J gave up 4 bases and V 5 bases, and 5 bases lay outside the gene matches. DNA of the CDR3: TGTGCCAGCAGCCCGGGACTAGACGCAGATACGCAGTATTTT. The encoded protein is CASSPGLDADTQYF.

The gene calls are TRBV7-8 and TRBJ2-7; 11 bases match TRBD2. J lost 3 bases, V lost 5 bases, and 6 bases had no gene match. CDR1 and CDR2 (germline): SGHVS, FQNEAQ. The CDR3 spans 15 residues. CDR3 DNA: TGTGCCAGCAGCCCTAGACTAGCGGGAAGCTACGAGCAGTACTTC. Protein product: CASSPRLAGSYEQYF.

This sequence joins TRBV7-9 and TRBJ2-7; D is uncertain. Trimming took 5 bases from V and 4 from J, leaving 21 bases between them. Germline CDR1 is SEHNR and CDR2 is FQNEAQ (reference sequence). This CDR3 spans 16 amino acids. CDR3 DNA sequence: TGTGCCAGCAGCCCAGATCAGAGGCCAATCGAGTACGAGCAGTACTTC. Amino acid sequence: CASSPDQRPIEYEQYF. The whole variable domain, remainder taken from reference TRBV7-9 and TRBJ2-7, is DTGVSQNPRHKITKRGQNVTFRCDPISEHNRLYWYRQTLGQGPEFLTYFQNEAQLEKSRLLSDRFSAERPKGSFSTLEIQRTEQGDSAMYLCASSPDQRPIEYEQYFGPGTRLTVT.

As to this clone: Additional DNA sequences in this sample encode the identical CDR3. V gene TRBV7-3 combines with J gene TRBJ2-3, with D unresolved. Trimming took 5 bases from V and 2 from J, leaving 8 bases between them. The CDR3 is made up of 13 amino acids. Looked up from germline, CDR1 is SGHTA and CDR2 is FQGTGA. The CDR3 protein is CASSLLSTDTQYF. CDR3 DNA: TGTGCCAGCAGCCTCCTCTCCACAGATACGCAGTATTTT.

The rearrangement joins TRBV6-5 to TRBJ1-1; 7 nucleotides agree with TRBD1. Per germline, CDR1 MNHEY and CDR2 SVGAGI. V was clipped by 5 bases and J by 1 base; unmatched bases: 4. This CDR3 spans 14 amino acids. CDR3 region: CASSNRGRNTEAFF. CDR3 coding DNA: TGTGCCAGCAGTAACAGGGGACGGAACACTGAAGCTTTCTTT.

The chain uses TRBV6-5 and TRBJ2-7; 8 bases are shared with TRBD1. CDR1 and CDR2 from the germline V gene are MNHEY and SVGAGI. The J segment lost 1 base and the V segment lost 6 bases, leaving 8 bases of the junction unmatched. This CDR3 spans 15 amino acids. CDR3 nucleotide sequence: TGTGCCAGCAGACTGATTACAGGGGGTTCCTACGAGCAGTACTTC. Translation: CASRLITGGSYEQYF.

The rearrangement links TRBV9 to TRBJ2-1; 8 bases fit TRBD1. The CDR3 contains 15 residues. Germline V gene lookup returns CDR1 SGDLS and CDR2 YYNGEE. J was trimmed by 7 bases and V by 0 bases; bases with no gene match: 6. This CDR3 reads CASSVALDRENEQFF. CDR3 DNA: TGTGCCAGCAGCGTAGCTTTGGACAGGGAAAATGAGCAGTTCTTC. The variable domain in full, completed from reference TRBV9 and TRBJ2-1, reads DSGVTQTPKHLITATGQRVTLRCSPRSGDLSVYWYQQSLDQGLQFLIQYYNGEERAKGNILERFSAQQFPDLHSELNLSSLELGDSALYFCASSVALDRENEQFFGPGTRLTVL.

The J gene is TRBJ1-5, the V gene TRBV6-5; possible D gene TRBD1, 5 bases. V gave up 8 bases and J gave up 4 bases, with 12 bases separating them. Germline V gene lookup returns CDR1 MNHEY and CDR2 SVGAGI. This CDR3 has 13 residues. This CDR3 is CASRGGNNQPQHF. In DNA, the CDR3 is TGTGCCAGCCGGGGGGGGAATAATCAGCCCCAGCATTTT.

The rearrangement joins TRBV3-1 (or the pseudogene TRBV3-2) to TRBJ2-5, with 8 bases that match TRBD2. With V trimmed by 4 bases and J by 4 bases, 5 bases remained unmatched. Germline-derived CDR1 and CDR2 are LGHDT and YNNKEL (reference sequence). The CDR3 is made up of 14 amino acids. CDR3 DNA sequence: TGTGCCAGCAGCCTGGGACTAGAAGGAGAGACCCAGTACTTC. Protein: CASSLGLEGETQYF.

The gene calls are TRBV3-1 (or the pseudogene TRBV3-2) and TRBJ2-7, with a tentative D call TRBD2 (6 bases). Germline CDR1 and CDR2: LGHDT and YNNKEL (reference sequence). CDR3 length: 15 residues. Trimming shortened V by 1 base and J by 0 bases, and 10 bases separated the two germline ends. The CDR3 DNA follows: TGTGCCAGCAGCCAAGTTTACGGGGGCTCCTACGAGCAGTACTTC. Its translation: CASSQVYGGSYEQYF.

This rearrangement joins TRBV24-1 to TRBJ2-3; 9 bases match TRBD2. This CDR3 spans 16 amino acids. The germline gives CDR1 KGHDR, CDR2 SFDVKD. After removal of 2 bases from V and 0 bases from J, the junction contained 2 bases not matched to a gene. The CDR3 region has the DNA TGTGCCACCAGTGATTCTAGCGGGGTTAGCACAGATACGCAGTATTTT. Residues: CATSDSSGVSTDTQYF.

The J gene is TRBJ1-5, the V gene TRBV9; 7 bases map to TRBD1. Unmatched junction bases numbered 1, after V lost 0 bases and J lost 4 bases. The CDR3 loop spans 14 amino acids. Germline lookup yields CDR1 SGDLS and CDR2 YYNGEE. Here the CDR3 reads CASSVGRGNQPQHF. The CDR3 nucleotides are TGTGCCAGCAGCGTAGGCAGGGGGAATCAGCCCCAGCATTTT.

J is TRBJ2-3 and V is TRBV7-2; D is ambiguous. The CDR3 contains 18 residues. Germline V gene sequence: CDR1 SGHTA, CDR2 FQGNSA. V shed 4 bases and J shed 2 bases, with 22 bases lying between them. The CDR3 reads CASSSAPGQNKFTDTQYF. CDR3 sequence (DNA): TGTGCCAGCAGCTCTGCCCCTGGGCAGAATAAGTTCACAGATACGCAGTATTTT.

V usage is TRBV21-1 and J usage is TRBJ2-7; the table names TRBD1, a call not compared with the DNA. TRBV21-1 is a documented pseudogene. This CDR3 region has 15 residues. The chain's CDR3 is CASSKARQGDYEQYF. The CDR3 coding sequence is TGTGCCAGCAGCAAAGCGCGGCAGGGGGACTACGAGCAGTACTTC.

This clone was seen only once. This chain uses TRBV12-3 or TRBV12-4 with TRBJ1-1; D call uncertain. Between the trimmed V and J ends, which lost 7 bases and 6 bases, there was a span of 3 bases. This CDR3 region has 9 residues. The CDR3 sequence: CASTAEAFF. The CDR3, as DNA: TGTGCCAGCACAGCTGAAGCTTTCTTT.

The J gene is TRBJ2-1, the V gene TRBV5-4; no reliable D call. V was pared by 0 bases and J by 5 bases, with 12 bases between. CDR1 is SGHNT, CDR2 YYREEE, per germline (reference sequence). This CDR3 has 15 amino acids. The CDR3 nucleotides read TGTGCCAGCAGCTTGGGACTCAGTTGGAACAATGAGCAGTTCTTC. Protein sequence: CASSLGLSWNNEQFF.

The rearrangement joins TRBV19 to TRBJ2-1; the match to TRBD2 covers 12 bases. J was trimmed by 4 bases and V by 10 bases; bases with no gene match: 5. CDR3 length: 14 residues. Germline V CDR1 and CDR2: LNHDA, SQIVND (reference sequence). CDR3 bases: TGTGCCACTTCCGGGACTAGCGGGTACAATGAGCAGTTCTTC. Protein sequence: CATSGTSGYNEQFF.

The chain employs TRBV7-8 and TRBJ2-7; the D gene is possibly TRBD1 (6 bases). This CDR3 is built from 14 residues. The germline gives CDR1 SGHVS, CDR2 FQNEAQ. The ends were cut back, 3 bases at V and 5 bases at J, with 14 bases in the middle. DNA for the CDR3: TGTGCCAGCAGCTTCGGGACACTGTCGCACGAGCAGTACTTC. Its protein is CASSFGTLSHEQYF.